The 18 T cell receptor beta chains below come from one sample, sequenced in a study of blood T cell repertoires in COVID-19. Some clones are missing from TCRdb's copy, which holds only in-frame ones; the method was immunoSEQ multiplex PCR. The table records 250,000 to 300,000 clones, about 90% of them present only once. Sequencing input: peripheral blood. The receptors come from a woman aged 45-65 years with COVID-19, enrolled during active disease.

The V call is TRBV10-1, the J call TRBJ1-4; perhaps TRBD1 as D (6 bases). The CDR3 consists of 13 residues. V dropped 9 bases and J dropped 2 bases, with 10 bases sitting between them. CDR1 and CDR2 from the germline V gene are WNHNN and SYGVQD (reference sequence). DNA of the CDR3: TGCGCCAGACAGGGAGATACTAATGAAAAACTGTTTTTT. It codes for CARQGDTNEKLFF.

V gene TRBV25-1 combines with J gene TRBJ2-1; D unresolved. The CDR3 loop spans 15 amino acids. The ends were cut back, 4 bases at V and 6 bases at J, with 16 bases in the middle. The germline gives CDR1 MGHDK, CDR2 SYGVNS. As DNA, the CDR3 is TGTGCCAGCAGTGCTATCCTCCTTCACCCCAATGAGCAGTTCTTC. Its protein product is CASSAILLHPNEQFF.

The chain combines TRBV7-2 with TRBJ2-3, with 7 bases matching TRBD2. The CDR3 has 15 amino acids. V shed 1 base and J 11 bases; nucleotides not matched to a gene: 12. The V gene's germline CDR1 is SGHTA and CDR2 FQGNSA. The CDR3 DNA follows: TGTGCCAGCAGCTTAGACGTTGCGGGAGTGGGAGGGCAGTATTTT. This encodes CASSLDVAGVGGQYF.

This clone has more than one count but fewer than ten. Within the sample, other DNA sequences also encode this same CDR3. The V and J genes are TRBV6-5 and TRBJ2-1; D perhaps matches TRBD2 (5 bases). Trimming took off 2 bases at V and 0 bases at J, with 11 bases between the two ends. This CDR3 region has 16 residues. Germline-derived CDR1 and CDR2 are MNHEY and SVGAGI. The CDR3 nucleotides are TGTGCCAGCAGTTACAGGAGGCCGAGCTCCTACAATGAGCAGTTCTTC. Its protein product is CASSYRRPSSYNEQFF.

The genes are TRBV13 and TRBJ2-7, with 7 nucleotides matching TRBD2. This CDR3 is built from 14 residues. V dropped 5 bases and J dropped 3; count of bases not matched to a gene: 7. CDR1 is PRHDT, CDR2 FYEKMQ, per germline (reference sequence). CDR3 region: CASSTRTRRYEQYF. The CDR3 DNA follows: TGTGCCAGCAGCACAAGGACTAGGCGCTACGAGCAGTACTTC.

The chain couples TRBV27 to TRBJ2-2; 8 nucleotides agree with TRBD2. Germline-derived CDR1 and CDR2 are MNHEY and SMNVEV (reference sequence). This CDR3 spans 15 amino acids. J lost 7 bases, V lost 4 bases, and 8 bases had no gene match. The CDR3 spells CASSSKSGSYGELFF. The CDR3 nucleotides are TGTGCCAGCAGTTCGAAAAGCGGGAGTTACGGGGAGCTGTTTTTT.

The chain combines TRBV28 with TRBJ2-1; 9 bases map to TRBD1. The V and J ends lost 6 bases and 0 bases, in that order; junction bases with no gene match: 15. Germline V gene sequence: CDR1 MDHEN, CDR2 SYDVKM. The CDR3 length is 19 residues. The CDR3 region has the DNA TGTGCCAGCAGCGGGACAGGGTGGGCTACAGGTAGCTCCTACAATGAGCAGTTCTTC. Encoded protein: CASSGTGWATGSSYNEQFF.

J is TRBJ2-5 and V is TRBV10-3; possible D gene TRBD2, 6 bases. V was trimmed by 6 bases and J by 2 bases, leaving 19 bases between them. The CDR3 runs to 16 residues. In germline, CDR1 is ENHRY, CDR2 SYGVKD. CDR3 amino acids: CAISPRAGEIQETQYF. CDR3 nucleotides: TGTGCCATCAGCCCCCGAGCGGGTGAGATACAAGAGACCCAGTACTTC.

The chain combines TRBV11-1 with TRBJ2-1; 7 positions agree with TRBD2. V was clipped by 1 base and J by 2 bases; unmatched bases: 2. The CDR3 contains 15 residues. Per the germline V gene, CDR1 is SGHAT and CDR2 is FQDESV (reference sequence). Here the CDR3 DNA reads TGTGCCAGCAGCTTAGGAGGGAGGGCCTACAATGAGCAGTTCTTC. It is translated as CASSLGGRAYNEQFF.

The rearrangement uses TRBV24-1 and TRBJ1-2; D possibly corresponds to TRBD1 (5 bases). The CDR3 spans 14 residues. V gave up 3 bases and J gave up 3 bases, with 10 bases separating them. The germline V gene has CDR1 KGHDR and CDR2 SFDVKD. CDR3: CATSDQGFDYGYTF. In DNA, the CDR3 is TGTGCCACCAGTGATCAGGGTTTCGACTATGGCTACACCTTC.

The chain recombines TRBV18 with TRBJ2-3; D gene unclear. Trimming pared 3 bases from V and 4 bases from J, leaving 5 bases between. This CDR3 contains 12 residues. The germline V gene encodes CDR1 KGHSH and CDR2 LQKENI. CDR3 nucleotide sequence: TGTGCCAGCTCACCCGGGTCAGATACGCAGTATTTT. It codes for CASSPGSDTQYF. The entire variable domain, with the rest obtained from reference TRBV18 and TRBJ2-3, is as follows: NAGVMQNPRHLVRRRGQEARLRCSPMKGHSHVYWYRQLPEEGLKFMVYLQKENIIDESGMPKERFSAEFPKEGPSILRIQQVVRGDSAAYFCASSPGSDTQYFGPGTRLTVL.

This chain links TRBV2 with TRBJ1-1, with D maybe TRBD1 (5 bases). This CDR3 has 13 amino acids. With 5 bases removed from V and 1 base from J, the gap between germline ends came to 8 bases. Germline V gene lookup returns CDR1 SNHLY and CDR2 FYNNEI. The CDR3 DNA is TGTGCCAGCAGTACGACAGCGAACACTGAAGCTTTCTTT. It codes for CASSTTANTEAFF.

V and J are TRBV6-5 and TRBJ2-2; the match to TRBD2 covers 8 bases. This CDR3 contains 16 residues. The germline gives CDR1 MNHEY, CDR2 SVGAGI. J was trimmed by 5 bases and V by 2 bases; bases with no gene match: 7. In nucleotides, the CDR3 is TGTGCCAGCAGTTACGAAGGCGGGAGGCGGACCGGGGAGCTGTTTTTT. Its protein is CASSYEGGRRTGELFF.

V usage is TRBV5-1 and J usage is TRBJ1-1; tentatively, D is TRBD1 (6 bases). Trimming took off 3 bases at V and 7 bases at J, with 16 bases between the two ends. The CDR3 sequence is 14 residues long. Germline CDR1 is SGHRS and CDR2 is YFSETQ. Here the CDR3 DNA reads TGCGCCAGCAGCTCCCAAACAGGGATAATTGAAGCTTTCTTT. The encoded protein is CASSSQTGIIEAFF. The full variable domain, rest sourced from reference TRBV5-1 and TRBJ1-1, is KAGVTQTPRYLIKTRGQQVTLSCSPISGHRSVSWYQQTPGQGLQFLFEYFSETQRNKGNFPGRFSGRQFSNSRSEMNVSTLELGDSALYLCASSSQTGIIEAFFGQGTRLTVV.

V is TRBV9 and J is TRBJ1-2, with 7 bases aligning to TRBD1. CDR1 and CDR2 (germline): SGDLS, YYNGEE. This CDR3 is built from 15 residues. V was pared by 3 bases and J by 4 bases, with 9 bases of the junction left unmatched. CDR3 sequence (DNA): TGTGCCAGCAGCGAAACAGGGGTCGACTTCTATGGCTACACCTTC. It encodes CASSETGVDFYGYTF.

The genes are TRBV7-9 and TRBJ2-7; 12 bases line up with TRBD2. The CDR3 is 14 residues long. Germline V lookup: CDR1 SEHNR, CDR2 FQNEAQ (reference sequence). The trim removed 3 bases at V and 4 bases at J, leaving 1 base unmatched. CDR3: CASSFGTSGYEQYF. The DNA of the CDR3 is TGTGCCAGCAGCTTCGGGACTAGCGGGTACGAGCAGTACTTC.

The gene calls are TRBV7-2 and TRBJ2-1, with 8 nucleotides matching TRBD2. This CDR3 has 14 amino acids. The germline CDR1 and CDR2 sequences are SGHTA and FQGNSA. V lost 4 bases, J lost 7 bases, and 6 bases stayed unmatched. As DNA, the CDR3 is TGTGCCAGCAGCTCTAGCGGGCTCCAAAATGAGCAGTTCTTC. This translates into CASSSSGLQNEQFF.

This chain connects TRBV6-5 to TRBJ2-7; possible D gene TRBD1, 6 bases. With 4 bases removed from V and 2 bases from J, the gap between germline ends came to 18 bases. This CDR3 has 16 amino acids. The germline V gene encodes CDR1 MNHEY and CDR2 SVGAGI. The CDR3 coding sequence is TGTGCCAGCAGTTCGCCTTCACAGGGAGCAACCTACGAGCAGTACTTC. This sequence encodes CASSSPSQGATYEQYF.